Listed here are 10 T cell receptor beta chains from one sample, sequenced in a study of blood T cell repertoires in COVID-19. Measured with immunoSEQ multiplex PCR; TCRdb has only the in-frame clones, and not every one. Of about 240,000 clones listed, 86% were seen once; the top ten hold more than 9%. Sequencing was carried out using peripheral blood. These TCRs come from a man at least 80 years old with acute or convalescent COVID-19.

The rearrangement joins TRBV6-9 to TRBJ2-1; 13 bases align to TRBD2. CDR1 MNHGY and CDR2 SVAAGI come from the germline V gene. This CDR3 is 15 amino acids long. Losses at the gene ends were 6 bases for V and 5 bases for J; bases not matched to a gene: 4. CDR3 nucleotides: TGTGCCAGCAGCCCGGGGACTAGCGGGAACAATGAGCAGTTCTTC. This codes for CASSPGTSGNNEQFF.

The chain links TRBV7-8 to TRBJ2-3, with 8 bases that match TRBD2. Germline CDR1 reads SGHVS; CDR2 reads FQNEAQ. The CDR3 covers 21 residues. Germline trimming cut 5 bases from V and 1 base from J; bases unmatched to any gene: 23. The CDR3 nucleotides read TGTGCCAGCAGCAGATCCCGGGGGGGGGCGCTGGACCCGAGGGGCACAGATACGCAGTATTTT. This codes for CASSRSRGGALDPRGTDTQYF.

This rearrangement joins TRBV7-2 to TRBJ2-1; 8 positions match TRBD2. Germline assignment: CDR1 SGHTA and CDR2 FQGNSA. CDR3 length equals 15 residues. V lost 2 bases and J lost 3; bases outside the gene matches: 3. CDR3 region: CASSLNGGDYNEQFF. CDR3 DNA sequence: TGTGCCAGCAGCTTAAACGGGGGGGACTACAATGAGCAGTTCTTC. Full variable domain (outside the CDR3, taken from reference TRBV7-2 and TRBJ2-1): GAGVSQSPSNKVTEKGKDVELRCDPISGHTALYWYRQSLGQGLEFLIYFQGNSAPDKSGLPSDRFSAERTGGSVSTLTIQRTQQEDSAVYLCASSLNGGDYNEQFFGPGTRLTVL.

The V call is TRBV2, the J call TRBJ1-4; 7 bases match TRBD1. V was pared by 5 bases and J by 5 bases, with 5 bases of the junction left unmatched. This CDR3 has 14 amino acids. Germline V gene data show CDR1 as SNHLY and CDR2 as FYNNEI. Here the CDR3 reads CASSPDRLNEKLFF. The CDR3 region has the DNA TGTGCCAGCAGTCCGGACAGGTTAAATGAAAAACTGTTTTTT.

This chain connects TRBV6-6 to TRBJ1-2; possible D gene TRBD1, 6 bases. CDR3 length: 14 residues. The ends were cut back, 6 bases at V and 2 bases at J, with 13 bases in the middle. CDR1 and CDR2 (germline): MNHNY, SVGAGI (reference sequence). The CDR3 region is CASRRGDTNYGYTF. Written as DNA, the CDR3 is TGTGCCAGCAGGCGGGGGGACACAAACTATGGCTACACCTTC.

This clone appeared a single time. The CDR3 loop reads CASSLRQGTGQPQHF. Written as DNA, the CDR3 is TGTGCCAGCAGCTTGCGCCAGGGGACGGGTCAGCCCCAGCATTTT. The chain recombines TRBV5-5 with TRBJ1-5; maybe TRBD1 (6 bases). The CDR3 is 15 residues long. Germline V gene sequence: CDR1 SGHKS, CDR2 YYEKEE (reference sequence). The V gene lost 1 base and the J gene lost 6 bases, with 14 bases spanning the gap.

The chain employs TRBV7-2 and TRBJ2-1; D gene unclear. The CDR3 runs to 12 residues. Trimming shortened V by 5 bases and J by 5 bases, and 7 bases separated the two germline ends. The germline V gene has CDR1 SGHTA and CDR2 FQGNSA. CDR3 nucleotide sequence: TGTGCCAGCAGCCGCCGGGACAATGAGCAGTTCTTC. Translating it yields CASSRRDNEQFF. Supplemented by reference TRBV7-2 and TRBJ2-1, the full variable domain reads GAGVSQSPSNKVTEKGKDVELRCDPISGHTALYWYRQSLGQGLEFLIYFQGNSAPDKSGLPSDRFSAERTGGSVSTLTIQRTQQEDSAVYLCASSRRDNEQFFGPGTRLTVL.

CDR3 residues: CSVGQGTYEQYF. The CDR3 bases are TGCAGCGTGGGACAGGGAACCTACGAGCAGTACTTC. V and J are TRBV29-1 and TRBJ2-7, with 9 bases that match TRBD1. CDR1 and CDR2 from the germline V gene are SQVTM and ANQGSEA. The CDR3 totals 12 residues. The V and J ends lost 6 bases and 2 bases, in that order; junction bases with no gene match: 2.

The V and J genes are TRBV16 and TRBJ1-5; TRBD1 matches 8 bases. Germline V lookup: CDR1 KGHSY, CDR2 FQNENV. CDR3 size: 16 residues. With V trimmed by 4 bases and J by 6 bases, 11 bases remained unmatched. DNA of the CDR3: TGTGCCAGCAGCCCATCCATGGACAGGGTGGGTCAGCCCCAGCATTTT. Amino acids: CASSPSMDRVGQPQHF. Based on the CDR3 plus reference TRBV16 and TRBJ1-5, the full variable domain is GEEVAQTPKHLVRGEGQKAKLYCAPIKGHSYVFWYQQVLKNEFKFLISFQNENVFDETGMPKERFSAKCLPNSPCSLEIQATKLEDSAVYFCASSPSMDRVGQPQHFGDGTRLSIL.

The DNA for the CDR3 is TGTGCCAGTAGTATGAGGAGGGGATCGAGCAATCAGCCCCAGCATTTT. Its translation is CASSMRRGSSNQPQHF. The chain couples TRBV19 to TRBJ1-5; the D gene is possibly TRBD1 (5 bases). Germline V gene lookup returns CDR1 LNHDA and CDR2 SQIVND (reference sequence). The length of the CDR3 is 16 residues. Trimming removed 3 bases at V and 1 base at J, with 13 bases between.